This TCR beta chain came from a study of T cell responses to AZD1222 COVID-19 vaccine. Data came from immunoSEQ multiplex PCR; TCRdb stores just in-frame clones and leaves some out. The sample has nearly 90,000 clones; roughly 90% are singletons. The V gene's germline CDR1 is DFQATT and CDR2 SNEGSKA (reference sequence). Trimming took 3 bases from V and 3 from J, leaving 6 bases between them. The CDR3 spans 11 residues. This TCR was sampled from an adult who received the AZD1222 COVID-19 vaccine. The gene calls are TRBV20-1 and TRBJ2-7, with D tentatively TRBD2 (5 bases). The sample in question was peripheral blood, obtained 28 days after the second AZD1222 dose. CDR3 residues: CSASRDYEQYF. CDR3 sequence (DNA): TGCAGTGCTAGCCGGGACTACGAGCAGTACTTC.